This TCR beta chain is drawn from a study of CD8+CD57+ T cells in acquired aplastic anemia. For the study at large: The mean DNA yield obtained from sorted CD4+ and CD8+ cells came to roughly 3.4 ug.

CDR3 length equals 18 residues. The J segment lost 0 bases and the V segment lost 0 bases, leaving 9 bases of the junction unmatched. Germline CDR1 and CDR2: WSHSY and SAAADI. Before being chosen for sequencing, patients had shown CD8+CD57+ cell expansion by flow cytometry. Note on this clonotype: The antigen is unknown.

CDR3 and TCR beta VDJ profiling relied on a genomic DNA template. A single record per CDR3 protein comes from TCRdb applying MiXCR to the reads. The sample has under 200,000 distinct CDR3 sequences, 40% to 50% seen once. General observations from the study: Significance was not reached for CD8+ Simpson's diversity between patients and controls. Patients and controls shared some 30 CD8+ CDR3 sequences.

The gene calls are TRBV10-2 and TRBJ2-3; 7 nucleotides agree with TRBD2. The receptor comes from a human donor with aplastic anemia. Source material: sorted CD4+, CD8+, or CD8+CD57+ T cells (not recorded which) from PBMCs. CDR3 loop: CASSESASGYSSTDTQYF. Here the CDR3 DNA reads TGCGCCAGCAGTGAGTCGGCTAGCGGTTACTCTAGCACAGATACGCAGTATTTT.